Shown below are 3 T cell receptor beta chains from a single sample sequenced in a study of naive and memory T cell subsets. The SP2 primer and nested alpha and beta constant region primers amplified ligated cDNA in four rounds. Using its own MiXCR run on the 5' RACE reads, TCRdb lists one record per CDR3 protein. The sample gives 55,000 to 70,000 distinct CDR3 sequences, 7% to 8.5% of which show up once; 9% to 10% is in the top ten. An oligonucleotide containing a UMI was ligated to the 3' end of TCR cDNA. The receptors shown here come from a male donor in good health.

A few counts support this clonotype. This chain uses TRBV24-1 with TRBJ2-1, with 7 positions matching TRBD1. The germline gives CDR1 KGHDR, CDR2 SFDVKD. CDR3 length equals 15 residues. Trimming removed 5 bases from V and 2 bases from J; junction bases left unmatched: 5. CDR3 loop: CATSATGDTYNEQFF. CDR3 DNA: TGTGCCACCAGTGCCACAGGGGATACCTACAATGAGCAGTTCTTC.

This clonotype was recorded a few times. The V gene is TRBV3-1, the J gene TRBJ1-2; 7 nucleotides agree with TRBD1. This CDR3 is 16 amino acids long. The germline gives CDR1 LGHDT, CDR2 YNNKEL (reference sequence). V shed 0 bases and J 7 bases; nucleotides not matched to a gene: 11. CDR3 DNA: TGTGCCAGCAGCCAAGAGGGGGGCAGGGGGAAGGCTGGCTACACCTTC. Protein product: CASSQEGGRGKAGYTF.

This clonotype was seen a few times. The chain combines TRBV5-1 with TRBJ1-1; the match to TRBD1 covers 8 bases. This CDR3 is 15 amino acids long. V dropped 4 bases and J dropped 3; count of bases not matched to a gene: 8. The germline gives CDR1 SGHRS, CDR2 YFSETQ. The CDR3 sequence: CASSRQGYMDTEAFF. In DNA form, the CDR3 reads TGCGCCAGCAGCAGACAGGGGTATATGGACACTGAAGCTTTCTTT.